The rows below give T cell receptor beta chains drawn from one sample of a study of blood T cell repertoires in COVID-19. Libraries were prepared by immunoSEQ multiplex PCR; TCRdb keeps only in-frame clonotypes and omits some of them. This sample yields 55,000 to 90,000 clones, of which 81% are seen a single time; roughly 0.83% belongs to the top ten. The sequenced sample was peripheral blood. These receptor sequences come from an older woman with acute or convalescent COVID-19. CDR3s include the opening cysteine and the closing phenylalanine or tryptophan. Each record gives: V gene, clone size, J gene, D gene, CDR3 DNA, CDR3 protein. A D gene is named only where the DNA matches it firmly. Size values are once, few and many counts, or a class for expanded clones, and some rows have none.

>TRBV18|-|TRBJ2-7|TRBD2
TGTGCCAGCTCACTAGCGGGAGTCGAGCAGTACTTC
CASSLAGVEQYF
>TRBV18|-|TRBJ2-2|-
TGTGCCAGCTCAACTGACACGGCGAACACCGGGGAGCTGTTTTTT
CASSTDTANTGELFF
>TRBV7-8|few|TRBJ2-5|TRBD2
TGTGCCAGCAGCCAACTAGCGGGAGAGAGGGAGACCCAGTACTTC
CASSQLAGERETQYF
>TRBV6-5|-|TRBJ2-5|-
TGTGCCAGCAAGGGGCAGGGGTTAAAAGAGACCCAGTACTTC
CASKGQGLKETQYF
>TRBV19|-|TRBJ1-6|TRBD1
TGTGCCAGTAGTGGTGGGAGGCCAGGGGGAAATTCACCCCTCCACTTT
CASSGGRPGGNSPLHF
>TRBV12-3/TRBV12-4|-|TRBJ1-2|-
TGTGCCAGCACCCAATCAATACTCGTGGGCTACACCTTC
CASTQSILVGYTF
>TRBV6-5|-|TRBJ1-5|-
TGTGCCAGCTCCGACGGGGGACTTAGCAATCAGCCCCAGCATTTT
CASSDGGLSNQPQHF
>TRBV5-1|-|TRBJ2-7|-
TGCGCCAGCAGCTTGGAAGTACAGGCTCACCCCTACGAGCAGTACTTC
CASSLEVQAHPYEQYF
>TRBV28|-|TRBJ1-2|TRBD1
TGTGCCAGCACAAAAAACGGACAGGAAGGTAGCTATGGCTACACCTTC
CASTKNGQEGSYGYTF
>TRBV7-2|-|TRBJ2-3|-
TGTGCCAGCAGCCTTTTCCCAGATACGCAGTATTTT
CASSLFPDTQYF
>TRBV7-9|-|TRBJ2-5|TRBD2
TGTGCCAGCAGCTCGGGACTAGCGGGAGGTTGGGGCCCCAGTGAGACCCAGTACTTC
CASSSGLAGGWGPSETQYF
>TRBV7-9|few|TRBJ2-5|TRBD2
TGTGCCAGCAGCTGGGGTGCGGGGGAAGAGACCCAGTACTTC
CASSWGAGEETQYF
>TRBV7-2|few|TRBJ2-7|TRBD1
TGTGCCAGCAGCTTCCAAACGGGACAGATCTACGAGCAGTACTTC
CASSFQTGQIYEQYF
>TRBV4-3|-|TRBJ2-5|-
TGCGCCAGCAGCCAAGGAGTAACGGGGGAGTGGGAGACCCAGTACTTC
CASSQGVTGEWETQYF
>TRBV15|-|TRBJ2-7|TRBD2
TGTGCCACCAGCATTGGGACTAGCGGGGTGATAGAGCAGTACTTC
CATSIGTSGVIEQYF
>TRBV25-1|-|TRBJ1-2|TRBD1
TGTGCCAGCAGCCGACAGGGAATCTATGGCTACACCTTC
CASSRQGIYGYTF
>TRBV30|-|TRBJ2-3|-
TGTGCCTGGAGTCGGAGGGTATCTTTGACCGATACGCAGTATTTT
CAWSRRVSLTDTQYF
>TRBV15|-|TRBJ2-3|TRBD1
TGTGCCACCAGTACCGACAGGGGCTGGACAGATACGCAGTATTTT
CATSTDRGWTDTQYF
>TRBV7-2|once|TRBJ2-5|TRBD2
TGTGCCAGCAGCTTAGCGCTACTAGGGACTAGCGAGCAAGAGACCCAGTACTTC
CASSLALLGTSEQETQYF
>TRBV11-3|-|TRBJ2-7|-
TGTGCCAGCAGCTTAGATCCCGCCGGAGGGCAGTACTTC
CASSLDPAGGQYF
>TRBV5-1|-|TRBJ2-3|TRBD2
TGCGCCAGCGAGTTGGGAGGGGCAGCTTTCACAGATACGCAGTATTTT
CASELGGAAFTDTQYF
>TRBV10-3|few|TRBJ2-7|-
TGTGCCAGCGCGGACAGTCCCGCCTCCTACGAGCAGTACTTC
CASADSPASYEQYF
>TRBV5-4|once|TRBJ2-2|TRBD1
TGTGCCAGCAGCTTGAATTCCGGGACAGGGGGAACCGGGGAGCTGTTTTTT
CASSLNSGTGGTGELFF
>TRBV29-1|-|TRBJ1-1|-
TGCAGCGTTGGAGGCGGGGGAGATGAAGCTTTCTTT
CSVGGGGDEAFF
>TRBV30|-|TRBJ2-7|TRBD2
TGTGCCTGGACACGGGGGACTAGCGGGGAATTGCAGTACTTC
CAWTRGTSGELQYF
>TRBV29-1|-|TRBJ2-3|-
TGCAGCGTTGGCTGGCAAGAAGATACGCAGTATTTT
CSVGWQEDTQYF
>TRBV5-6|-|TRBJ2-5|-
TGTGCCAGCAGCTTGTCCCGGGTTTCTGAAACCCAGTACTTC
CASSLSRVSETQYF
>TRBV5-6|-|TRBJ2-1|TRBD2
TGTGCCAGCAGCCACATCAAGCGGGGCGAGCAGTTCTTC
CASSHIKRGEQFF
>TRBV9|-|TRBJ1-2|-
TGTGCCAGCAGCGCTCCGAGGGACACCCGCTCCGATTATGGCTACACCTTC
CASSAPRDTRSDYGYTF
>TRBV19|-|TRBJ2-4|TRBD1
TGTGCCAGTAGCACCACCGGGACAGGGGGCGGACGAAACATTCAGTACTTC
CASSTTGTGGGRNIQYF
>TRBV5-6|-|TRBJ2-5|-
TGTGCCAGCAGCTTCGGCCAGGGTGTGGAGACCCAGTACTTC
CASSFGQGVETQYF
>TRBV7-2|-|TRBJ2-1|TRBD2
TGTGCCAGCAGCGCGATGGGACTAGCGGGGGGGCTGGAACAGTTCTTC
CASSAMGLAGGLEQFF
>TRBV19|-|TRBJ2-1|TRBD2
TGTGCCAGTAGGGGAGGGGGTAGCGGGAGGAACGAGCAGTTCTTC
CASRGGGSGRNEQFF
>TRBV7-3|many|TRBJ2-5|-
TGTGCCAGCAGCTTTGCAGGGGCGGAGACCCAGTACTTC
CASSFAGAETQYF
>TRBV7-2|-|TRBJ2-7|TRBD2
TGTGCCAGCAGCCCCCAGGGGAGCGGGAGTCTCTACGAGCAGTACTTC
CASSPQGSGSLYEQYF
>TRBV6-5|-|TRBJ2-7|TRBD2
TGTGCCAGCAGGAGACTAGCGGGAGGCTACGAGCAGTACTTC
CASRRLAGGYEQYF
>TRBV1|-|TRBJ2-7|-
TGCACCAGCCGCAGGACAGGGCCTGGGGACGAGCAGTACTTC
CTSRRTGPGDEQYF
>TRBV7-9|-|TRBJ2-1|TRBD1
TGTGCCAGCAATCAAGACAGGGAACTCTACAATGAGCAGTTCTTC
CASNQDRELYNEQFF
>TRBV19|-|TRBJ2-4|TRBD2
TGTGCCAGTAGTTCGATCGGACTAGCGGTAGCAAACATTCAGTACTTC
CASSSIGLAVANIQYF
>TRBV5-1|-|TRBJ2-3|-
TGCGCCAGCAGCTTCGGGGGGCGAGGGGCAGATACGCAGTATTTT
CASSFGGRGADTQYF
>TRBV4-1|few|TRBJ1-1|-
TGCGCCAGCAACCGGGGGGGGATCACTGAAGCTTTCTTT
CASNRGGITEAFF
>TRBV7-3|once|TRBJ2-5|TRBD2
TGTGCCAGCAGCTTACTAGCGGGGCGCCAAGAGACCCAGTACTTC
CASSLLAGRQETQYF
>TRBV28|-|TRBJ2-1|-
TGTGCCAGCAGGGGGCAGGTCAATGAGCAGTTCTTC
CASRGQVNEQFF
>TRBV27|-|TRBJ1-2|TRBD1
TGTGCCAGCAGTCACCCCTCCGGGACAGGGGAGGACTATGGCTACACCTTC
CASSHPSGTGEDYGYTF
>TRBV12-3/TRBV12-4|-|TRBJ1-6|-
TGTGCCAGCAGTAGGGACACCTCACCCCTCCACTTT
CASSRDTSPLHF
>TRBV14|once|TRBJ1-2|-
TGTGCCAGCAGCCAAGATGAGGTACCTAATGGCTACACCTTC
CASSQDEVPNGYTF
>TRBV30|-|TRBJ2-2|-
TGTGCCTGGAGTCTCAGCGTCGGCGGGGAGCTGTTTTTT
CAWSLSVGGELFF
>TRBV9|-|TRBJ2-5|-
TGTGCCAGCAGCGTATCCCCCCACGGGATCCAAGAGACCCAGTACTTC
CASSVSPHGIQETQYF
>TRBV5-1|-|TRBJ2-7|-
TGCGCCAGCAGCTTGGGACTAGACTACGAGCAGTACTTC
CASSLGLDYEQYF
>TRBV30|-|TRBJ2-5|-
TGTGCCTGGAGTATCACGGGTCGGGAGACCCAGTACTTC
CAWSITGRETQYF
>TRBV19|few|TRBJ1-6|-
TGTGCCAGTAGCCTAGGAAGTGTCGGACTTAATTCACCCCTCCACTTT
CASSLGSVGLNSPLHF
>TRBV3-1/TRBV3-2|-|TRBJ1-5|-
TGTGCCAGCAGCCAAGATTCTCGAGATGGGCCCCAGCATTTT
CASSQDSRDGPQHF
>TRBV16|-|TRBJ2-7|-
TGTGCCAGCAGGGGTGAGGGCTACGAGCAGTACTTC
CASRGEGYEQYF
>TRBV11-2|once|TRBJ2-3|-
TGTGCCAGCAGCTCCCGGGGACTTGGGGATACGCAGTATTTT
CASSSRGLGDTQYF
>TRBV19|-|TRBJ1-3|-
TGTGCCAGTGGGGCCCTCTCTGGAAACACCATATATTTT
CASGALSGNTIYF